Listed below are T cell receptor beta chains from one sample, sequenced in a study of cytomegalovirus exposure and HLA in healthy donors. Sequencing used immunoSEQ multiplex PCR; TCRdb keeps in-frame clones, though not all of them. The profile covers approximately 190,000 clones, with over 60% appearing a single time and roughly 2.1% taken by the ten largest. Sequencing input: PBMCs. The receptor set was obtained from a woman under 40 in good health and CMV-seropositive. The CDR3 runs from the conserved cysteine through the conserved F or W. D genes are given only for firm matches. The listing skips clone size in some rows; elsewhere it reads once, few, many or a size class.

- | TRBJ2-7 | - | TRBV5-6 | CASSGRDMGEQYF | TGTGCCAGCAGCGGCCGGGACATGGGCGAGCAGTACTTC
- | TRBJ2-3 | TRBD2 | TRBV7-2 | CASSQPRTSGNTDTQYF | TGTGCCAGCAGCCAGCCCCGGACTAGCGGGAATACAGATACGCAGTATTTT
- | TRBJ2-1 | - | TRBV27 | CASRFTGNNEQFF | TGTGCCAGCAGATTTACAGGGAACAATGAGCAGTTCTTC
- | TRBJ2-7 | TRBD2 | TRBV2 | CASNIAGTAYEQYF | TGTGCCAGCAATATAGCGGGCACTGCCTACGAGCAGTACTTC
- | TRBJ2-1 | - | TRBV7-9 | CASSTRGNEQFF | TGTGCCAGCAGCACCCGGGGGAATGAGCAGTTCTTC
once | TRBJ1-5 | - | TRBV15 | CATSLPTGMGQPQHF | TGTGCCACCAGCCTACCTACAGGGATGGGGCAGCCCCAGCATTTT
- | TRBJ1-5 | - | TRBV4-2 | CASSQAEGSYNQPQHF | TGTGCCAGCAGCCAAGCGGAGGGGTCGTACAATCAGCCCCAGCATTTT
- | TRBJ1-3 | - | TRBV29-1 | CSVSGQTGNTIYF | TGCAGCGTTTCCGGACAGACTGGAAACACCATATATTTT
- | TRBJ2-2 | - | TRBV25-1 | CASSDSGWTGELFF | TGTGCCAGCAGTGACTCGGGGTGGACCGGGGAGCTGTTTTTT
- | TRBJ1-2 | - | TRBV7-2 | CASSLGTAYGYTF | TGTGCCAGCAGCTTAGGGACAGCCTATGGCTACACCTTC
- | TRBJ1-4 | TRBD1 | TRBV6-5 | CASSYRGQANEKLFF | TGTGCCAGCAGTTACCGCGGACAGGCTAATGAAAAACTGTTTTTT
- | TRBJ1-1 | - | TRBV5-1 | CASSLLGAMNTEAFF | TGCGCCAGCAGCTTGTTGGGGGCTATGAACACTGAAGCTTTCTTT
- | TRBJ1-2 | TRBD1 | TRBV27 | CASSAIQGGLGYGYTF | TGTGCCAGCAGTGCTATACAGGGGGGGTTGGGCTATGGCTACACCTTC
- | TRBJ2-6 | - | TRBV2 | CASTYTSGANVLTF | TGTGCCAGCACCTATACCTCTGGGGCCAACGTCCTGACTTTC
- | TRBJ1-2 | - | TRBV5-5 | CASSLNSLNYGYTF | TGTGCCAGCAGCTTGAACAGCCTTAACTATGGCTACACCTTC
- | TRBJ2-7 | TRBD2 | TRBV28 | CASSFWGGEQYF | TGTGCCAGCAGTTTTTGGGGGGGCGAGCAGTACTTC
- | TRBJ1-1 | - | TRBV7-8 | CASVQGNTEAFF | TGTGCCAGCGTACAGGGAAACACTGAAGCTTTCTTT
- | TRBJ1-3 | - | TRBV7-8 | CASSLVWASGNTIYF | TGTGCCAGCAGCTTAGTTTGGGCTTCCGGAAACACCATATATTTT
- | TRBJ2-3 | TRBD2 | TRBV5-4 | CASSPRTSGGITDTQYF | TGTGCCAGCAGCCCTAGGACTAGCGGGGGGATCACAGATACGCAGTATTTT
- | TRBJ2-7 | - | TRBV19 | CASSRQAQRLGSYEQYF | TGTGCCAGTAGTAGACAAGCCCAGCGGTTGGGCTCCTACGAGCAGTACTTC
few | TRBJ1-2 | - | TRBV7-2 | CASLEQSGAPLYGYTF | TGTGCCAGCCTGGAACAGAGCGGGGCCCCCCTCTATGGCTACACCTTC
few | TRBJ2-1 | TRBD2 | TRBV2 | CASSESGVRNEQFF | TGTGCCAGCAGTGAAAGCGGGGTACGCAATGAGCAGTTCTTC
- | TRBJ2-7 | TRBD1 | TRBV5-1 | CASSPTTGGIYEQYF | TGCGCCAGCAGCCCCACGACAGGGGGAATTTACGAGCAGTACTTC
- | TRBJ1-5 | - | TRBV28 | CASSTFTGAYQHF | TGTGCCAGCAGTACGTTTACAGGAGCGTACCAGCATTTT
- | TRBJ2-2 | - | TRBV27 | CATSWGTPNTGELFF | TGTGCCACCTCATGGGGGACACCTAACACCGGGGAGCTGTTTTTT
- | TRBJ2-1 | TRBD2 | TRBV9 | CASSPDERGATYNEQFF | TGTGCCAGCAGCCCAGACGAGCGGGGGGCAACCTACAATGAGCAGTTCTTC
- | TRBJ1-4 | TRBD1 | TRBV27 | CASSFRAGGDEKLFF | TGTGCCAGCAGTTTTCGGGCAGGGGGTGACGAAAAACTGTTTTTT
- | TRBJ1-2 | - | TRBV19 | CASLSGNGYTF | TGTGCCAGTCTTAGCGGGAATGGCTACACCTTC